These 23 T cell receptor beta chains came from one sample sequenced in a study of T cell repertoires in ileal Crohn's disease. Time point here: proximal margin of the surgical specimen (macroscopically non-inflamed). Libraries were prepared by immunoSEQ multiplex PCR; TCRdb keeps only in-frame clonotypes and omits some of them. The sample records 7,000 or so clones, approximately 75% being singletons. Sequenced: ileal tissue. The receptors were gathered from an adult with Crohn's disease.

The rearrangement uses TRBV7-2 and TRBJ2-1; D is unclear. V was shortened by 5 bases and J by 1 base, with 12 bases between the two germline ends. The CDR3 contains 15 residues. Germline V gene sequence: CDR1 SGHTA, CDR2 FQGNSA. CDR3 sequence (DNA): TGTGCCAGCAGCGACCTCGGACGGTCCTACAATGAGCAGTTCTTC. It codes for CASSDLGRSYNEQFF.

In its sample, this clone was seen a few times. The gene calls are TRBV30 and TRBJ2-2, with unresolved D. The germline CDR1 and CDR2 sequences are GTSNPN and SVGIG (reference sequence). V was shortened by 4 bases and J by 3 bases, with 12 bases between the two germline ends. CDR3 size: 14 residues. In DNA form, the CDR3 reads TGTGCCTGGAAAAGGGATGGCGACACCGGGGAGCTGTTTTTT. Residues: CAWKRDGDTGELFF.

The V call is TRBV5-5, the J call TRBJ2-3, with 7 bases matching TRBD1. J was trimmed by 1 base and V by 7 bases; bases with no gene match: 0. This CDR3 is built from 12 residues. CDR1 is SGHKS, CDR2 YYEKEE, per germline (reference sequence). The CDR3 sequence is CASGQGTDTQYF. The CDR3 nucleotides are TGTGCCAGCGGACAGGGCACAGATACGCAGTATTTT. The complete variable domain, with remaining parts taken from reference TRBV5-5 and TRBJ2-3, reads DAGVTQSPTHLIKTRGQQVTLRCSPISGHKSVSWYQQVLGQGPQFIFQYYEKEERGRGNFPDRFSARQFPNYSSELNVNALLLGDSALYLCASGQGTDTQYFGPGTRLTVL.

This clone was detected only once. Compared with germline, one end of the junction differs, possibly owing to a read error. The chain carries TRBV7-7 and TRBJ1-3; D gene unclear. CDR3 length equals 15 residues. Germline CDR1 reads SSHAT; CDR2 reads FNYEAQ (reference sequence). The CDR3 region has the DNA TGTGCTAGCAGCGCCGGAGCAGTCTCTGGAAACACCATATATTTT. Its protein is CASSAGAVSGNTIYF.

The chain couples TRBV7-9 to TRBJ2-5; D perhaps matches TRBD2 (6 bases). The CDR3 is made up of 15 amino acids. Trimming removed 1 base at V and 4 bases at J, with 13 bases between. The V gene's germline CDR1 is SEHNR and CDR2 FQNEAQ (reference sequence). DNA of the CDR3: TGTGCCAGCAGCTTAGGGGACGGGGGAGCAGAGACCCAGTACTTC. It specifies CASSLGDGGAETQYF.

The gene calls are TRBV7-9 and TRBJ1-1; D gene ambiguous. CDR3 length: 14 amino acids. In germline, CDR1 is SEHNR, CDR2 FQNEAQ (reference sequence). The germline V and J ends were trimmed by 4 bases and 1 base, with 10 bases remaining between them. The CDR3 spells CASSSATENTEAFF. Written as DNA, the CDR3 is TGTGCCAGCAGCTCCGCAACGGAGAACACTGAAGCTTTCTTT.

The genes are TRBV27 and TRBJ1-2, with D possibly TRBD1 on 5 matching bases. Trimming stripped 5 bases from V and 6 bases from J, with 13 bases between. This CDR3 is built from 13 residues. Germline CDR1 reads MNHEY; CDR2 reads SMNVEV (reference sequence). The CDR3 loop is CASSPLGRDGYTF. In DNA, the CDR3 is TGTGCCAGCAGTCCACTGGGACGGGATGGCTACACCTTC.

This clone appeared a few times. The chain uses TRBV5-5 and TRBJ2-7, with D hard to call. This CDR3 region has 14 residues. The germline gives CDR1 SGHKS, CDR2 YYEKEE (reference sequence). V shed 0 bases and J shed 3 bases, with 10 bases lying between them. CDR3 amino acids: CASSLASGLYEQYF. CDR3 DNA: TGTGCCAGCAGCTTGGCTTCCGGGCTCTACGAGCAGTACTTC.

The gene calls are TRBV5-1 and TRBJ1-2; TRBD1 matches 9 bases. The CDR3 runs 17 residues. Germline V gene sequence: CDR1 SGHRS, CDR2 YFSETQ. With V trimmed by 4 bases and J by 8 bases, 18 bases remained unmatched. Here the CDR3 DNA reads TGCGCCAGCAGCCCCTATTCCCCACAGGGGGCTTTTTACGGCTACACCTTC. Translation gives CASSPYSPQGAFYGYTF.

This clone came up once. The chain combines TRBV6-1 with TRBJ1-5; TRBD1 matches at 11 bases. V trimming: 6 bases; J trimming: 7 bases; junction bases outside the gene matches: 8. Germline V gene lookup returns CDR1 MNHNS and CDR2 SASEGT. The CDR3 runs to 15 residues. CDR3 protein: CASSEDRGHHQPQHF. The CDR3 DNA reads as TGTGCCAGCAGCGAGGACAGGGGGCACCACCAGCCCCAGCATTTT.

CDR3 amino acids: CASTRTGGSYEQYF. As DNA, the CDR3 is TGTGCCAGCACTAGGACAGGGGGGTCCTACGAGCAGTACTTC. J is TRBJ2-7 and V is TRBV2; 10 bases are shared with TRBD1. CDR3 length: 14 residues. CDR1 is SNHLY and CDR2 is FYNNEI in the germline V gene. After removal of 7 bases from V and 1 base from J, the junction contained 4 bases not matched to a gene.

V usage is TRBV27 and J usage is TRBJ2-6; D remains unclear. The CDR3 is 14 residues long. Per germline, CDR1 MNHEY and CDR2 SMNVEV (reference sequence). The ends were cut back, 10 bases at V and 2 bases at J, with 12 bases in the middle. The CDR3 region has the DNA TGTGCCACCCTCCCTTGGGCTGGGGCCAACGTCCTGACTTTC. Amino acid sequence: CATLPWAGANVLTF.

CDR3 sequence: CAWTGGNYEQYF. CDR3 in DNA: TGTGCCTGGACAGGGGGCAACTACGAGCAGTACTTC. The chain has TRBV30 and TRBJ2-7; TRBD1 agrees at 8 bases. This CDR3 has 12 amino acids. The germline V gene has CDR1 GTSNPN and CDR2 SVGIG (reference sequence). J was trimmed by 3 bases and V by 4 bases; bases with no gene match: 2. The whole variable domain, remainder taken from reference TRBV30 and TRBJ2-7, is SQTIHQWPATLVQPVGSPLSLECTVEGTSNPNLYWYRQAAGRGLQLLFYSVGIGQISSEVPQNLSASRPQDRQFILSSKKLLLSDSGFYLCAWTGGNYEQYFGPGTRLTVT.

Written as DNA, the CDR3 is TGCGCCAGCAGACCCAACTGGATAGACGAAAAACTGTTTTTT. Protein product: CASRPNWIDEKLFF. The V and J genes are TRBV5-1 and TRBJ1-4; D is unclear. The CDR3 has 14 amino acids. Germline-derived CDR1 and CDR2 are SGHRS and YFSETQ. The germline V and J ends were trimmed by 5 bases and 8 bases, with 16 bases remaining between them. Variable domain in full (rest from reference TRBV5-1 and TRBJ1-4): KAGVTQTPRYLIKTRGQQVTLSCSPISGHRSVSWYQQTPGQGLQFLFEYFSETQRNKGNFPGRFSGRQFSNSRSEMNVSTLELGDSALYLCASRPNWIDEKLFFGSGTQLSVL.

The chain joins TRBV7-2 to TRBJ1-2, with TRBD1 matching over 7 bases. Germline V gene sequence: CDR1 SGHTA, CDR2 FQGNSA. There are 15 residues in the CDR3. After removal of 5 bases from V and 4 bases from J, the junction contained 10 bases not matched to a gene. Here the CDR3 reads CASSPGTVIPYGYTF. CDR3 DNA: TGTGCCAGCAGCCCCGGGACAGTGATACCCTATGGCTACACCTTC.

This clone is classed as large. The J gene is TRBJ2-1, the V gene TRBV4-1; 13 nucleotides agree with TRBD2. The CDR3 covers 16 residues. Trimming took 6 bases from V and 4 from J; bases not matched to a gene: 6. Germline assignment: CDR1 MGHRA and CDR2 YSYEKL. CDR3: CASSPGTSGTYNEQFF. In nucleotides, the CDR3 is TGCGCCAGCAGTCCCGGGACTAGCGGGACATACAATGAGCAGTTCTTC.

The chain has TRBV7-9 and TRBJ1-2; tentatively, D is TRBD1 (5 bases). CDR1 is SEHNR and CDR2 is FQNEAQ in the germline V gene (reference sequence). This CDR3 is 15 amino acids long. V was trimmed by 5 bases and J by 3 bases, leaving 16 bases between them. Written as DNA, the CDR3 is TGTGCCAGCAGCCAACGCCGGGACTGGGACTATGGCTACACCTTC. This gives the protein CASSQRRDWDYGYTF.

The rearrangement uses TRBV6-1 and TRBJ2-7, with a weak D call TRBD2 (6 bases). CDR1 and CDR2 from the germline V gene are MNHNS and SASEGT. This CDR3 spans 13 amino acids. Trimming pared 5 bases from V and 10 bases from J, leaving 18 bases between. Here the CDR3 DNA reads TGTGCCAGCAGTCCAGGCGGGGAATCGGTTCAGTACTTC. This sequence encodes CASSPGGESVQYF.

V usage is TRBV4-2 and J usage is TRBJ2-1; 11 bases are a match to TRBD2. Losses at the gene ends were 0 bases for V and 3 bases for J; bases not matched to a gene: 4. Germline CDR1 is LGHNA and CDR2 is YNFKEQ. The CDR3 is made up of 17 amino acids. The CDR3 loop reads CASSQEATSGIYNEQFF. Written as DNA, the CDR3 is TGTGCCAGCAGCCAAGAGGCGACTAGCGGGATCTACAATGAGCAGTTCTTC.

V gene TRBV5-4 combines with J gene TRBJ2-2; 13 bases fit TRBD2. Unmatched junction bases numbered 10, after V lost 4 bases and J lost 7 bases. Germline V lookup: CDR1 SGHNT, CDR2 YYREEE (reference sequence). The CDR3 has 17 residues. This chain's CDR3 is CASSPGLAGPWGGELFF. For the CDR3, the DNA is TGTGCCAGCAGCCCGGGACTAGCGGGGCCCTGGGGCGGGGAGCTGTTTTTT.

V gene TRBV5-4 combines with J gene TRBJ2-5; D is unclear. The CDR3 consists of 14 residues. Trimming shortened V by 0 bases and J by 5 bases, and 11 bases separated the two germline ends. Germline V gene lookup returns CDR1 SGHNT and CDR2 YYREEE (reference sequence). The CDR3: CASSLARMGETQYF. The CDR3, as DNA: TGTGCCAGCAGCTTGGCCCGCATGGGGGAGACCCAGTACTTC. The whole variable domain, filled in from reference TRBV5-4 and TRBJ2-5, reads ETGVTQSPTHLIKTRGQQVTLRCSSQSGHNTVSWYQQALGQGPQFIFQYYREEENGRGNFPPRFSGLQFPNYSSELNVNALELDDSALYLCASSLARMGETQYFGPGTRLLVL.

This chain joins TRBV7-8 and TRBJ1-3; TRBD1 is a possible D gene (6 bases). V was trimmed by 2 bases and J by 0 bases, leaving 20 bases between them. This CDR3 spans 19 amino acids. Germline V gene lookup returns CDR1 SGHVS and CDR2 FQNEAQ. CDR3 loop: CASSLTENHRASSGNTIYF. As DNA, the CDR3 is TGTGCCAGCAGCTTAACAGAAAACCACAGGGCCAGCTCTGGAAACACCATATATTTT.

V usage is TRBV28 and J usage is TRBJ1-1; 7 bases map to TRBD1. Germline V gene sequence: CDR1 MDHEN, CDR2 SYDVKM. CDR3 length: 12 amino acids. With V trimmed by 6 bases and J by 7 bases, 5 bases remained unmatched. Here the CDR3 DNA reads TGTGCCAGCAGCCAGAGGACAGGTGAAGCTTTCTTT. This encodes CASSQRTGEAFF.